Following are 32 T cell receptor beta chains from one sample sequenced in a study of T cells after yellow fever vaccination. TCRdb re-called the 5' RACE reads through MiXCR, storing one row per CDR3 protein. The sample has about 150,000 distinct CDR3 sequences, approximately 6.6% seen once. The specimen comprised CD4+ T cells sorted from PBMCs, sampled 10 days after the yellow fever booster vaccination. Receptors originate from a man aged 25-40 years who received the YFV17D yellow fever vaccine.

The chain uses TRBV7-2 and TRBJ2-3; 7 positions match TRBD2. V dropped 6 bases and J dropped 4; count of bases not matched to a gene: 4. The CDR3 runs 13 residues. The V gene's germline CDR1 is SGHTA and CDR2 FQGNSA. The CDR3 protein is CASRWAGADTQYF. In DNA, the CDR3 is TGTGCCAGCAGGTGGGCGGGAGCAGATACGCAGTATTTT. Drawing the rest from reference TRBV7-2 and TRBJ2-3, the complete variable domain is GAGVSQSPSNKVTEKGKDVELRCDPISGHTALYWYRQSLGQGLEFLIYFQGNSAPDKSGLPSDRFSAERTGGSVSTLTIQRTQQEDSAVYLCASRWAGADTQYFGPGTRLTVL.

About this clonotype itself: A much larger clone differs from this one at a single base, so this may be a read error. The rearrangement joins TRBV24-1 to TRBJ2-1; TRBD2 matches 12 bases. The CDR3 is 15 residues long. Germline V lookup: CDR1 KGHDR, CDR2 SFDVKD. In DNA, the CDR3 is TGTGCCTCCAGCGAGACTAGCGGGAGCCACAATGAGCAGTTCTTC. As protein: CASSETSGSHNEQFF.

CDR3: CASSPLTGRFNGEQFF. In DNA form, the CDR3 reads TGTGCCAGCAGCCCACTAACCGGGAGGTTTAACGGTGAGCAGTTCTTC. V usage is TRBV7-9 and J usage is TRBJ2-1, with 7 positions matching TRBD2. The length of the CDR3 is 16 residues. The germline V gene encodes CDR1 SEHNR and CDR2 FQNEAQ (reference sequence). Trimming at V came to 5 bases and at J to 9 bases, leaving 16 bases not matched to a gene.

Ten or more counts support this clonotype. J is TRBJ1-5 and V is TRBV7-2, with unresolved D. The ends were cut back, 0 bases at V and 1 base at J, with 4 bases in the middle. The germline gives CDR1 SGHTA, CDR2 FQGNSA. CDR3 size: 14 residues. For the CDR3, the DNA is TGTGCCAGCAGCTTAGCGGGCAGCAATCAGCCCCAGCATTTT. The encoded protein is CASSLAGSNQPQHF.

This clonotype has at least ten counts. V usage is TRBV3-1 and J usage is TRBJ2-2, with D tentatively TRBD1 (6 bases). CDR3 length: 13 amino acids. V was shortened by 5 bases and J by 7 bases, with 11 bases between the two germline ends. From germline, CDR1 is LGHDT and CDR2 YNNKEL (reference sequence). The CDR3 region has the DNA TGTGCCAGCAGCAAACAGGGAATCGGGGAGCTGTTTTTT. Translating gives CASSKQGIGELFF.

The chain is built from TRBV29-1 and TRBJ1-1, with unresolved D. CDR1 and CDR2 (germline): SQVTM, ANQGSEA. The CDR3 is 10 residues long. With 3 bases removed from V and 6 bases from J, the gap between germline ends came to 5 bases. For the CDR3, the DNA is TGCAGCGTTGACTGGCCTGAAGCTTTCTTT. It translates to CSVDWPEAFF. Full variable domain (remainder filled in from reference TRBV29-1 and TRBJ1-1): SAVISQKPSRDICQRGTSLTIQCQVDSQVTMMFWYRQQPGQSLTLIATANQGSEATYESGFVIDKFPISRPNLTFSTLTVSNMSPEDSSIYLCSVDWPEAFFGQGTRLTVV.

This clonotype has at least ten counts. V usage is TRBV16 and J usage is TRBJ1-6; D is perhaps TRBD1 (6 bases). The CDR3 covers 15 residues. Trimming left V 3 bases short and J 11 bases short, with 17 bases between. Germline V gene sequence: CDR1 KGHSY, CDR2 FQNENV. CDR3 coding DNA: TGTGCCAGCAGCCACGACAGGCTCGAGGGGACACCCCTCCACTTT. It codes for CASSHDRLEGTPLHF.

This clonotype came up many times. This CDR3 reads CSASESGRAGETQYF. The CDR3 nucleotides are TGCAGTGCTAGTGAGAGCGGGAGGGCCGGGGAAACGCAGTATTTT. V gene TRBV20-1 combines with J gene TRBJ2-3; 10 positions agree with TRBD2. The V and J ends lost 3 bases and 9 bases, in that order; junction bases with no gene match: 12. The CDR3 is 15 amino acids. Germline CDR1 is DFQATT and CDR2 is SNEGSKA (reference sequence).

This clonotype came up many times. V and J are TRBV25-1 and TRBJ2-7; 7 bases fit TRBD2. The CDR3 has 17 amino acids. Per the germline V gene, CDR1 is MGHDK and CDR2 is SYGVNS. V gave up 5 bases and J gave up 1 base; unmatched junction bases: 14. CDR3 nucleotide sequence: TGTGCCAGCAGTCCTGCCGGGGAGGGAAAGAGGTCCTACGAGCAGTACTTC. Translating it yields CASSPAGEGKRSYEQYF.

This clonotype was found many times. This chain uses TRBV12-3 or TRBV12-4 with TRBJ2-1; 8 bases are shared with TRBD2. The J segment lost 4 bases and the V segment lost 6 bases, leaving 5 bases of the junction unmatched. This CDR3 has 14 residues. DNA of the CDR3: TGTGCCAGCAGCCCGTTAGCGGGGTACAATGAGCAGTTCTTC. Its protein product is CASSPLAGYNEQFF.

This clonotype was recorded a few times. V usage is TRBV7-3 and J usage is TRBJ2-1; 8 bases are shared with TRBD2. The CDR3 consists of 13 residues. After removal of 5 bases from V and 6 bases from J, the junction contained 3 bases not matched to a gene. Germline assignment: CDR1 SGHTA and CDR2 FQGTGA. As DNA, the CDR3 is TGTGCCAGCAGCGCGGGACTAGTCAATGAGCAGTTCTTC. Translation gives CASSAGLVNEQFF. The variable domain in full, with the rest retrieved from reference TRBV7-3 and TRBJ2-1, is GAGVSQTPSNKVTEKGKYVELRCDPISGHTALYWYRQSLGQGPEFLIYFQGTGAADDSGLPNDRFFAVRPEGSVSTLKIQRTERGDSAVYLCASSAGLVNEQFFGPGTRLTVL.

This clonotype was observed many times. The chain employs TRBV6-5 and TRBJ1-1, with no clear D. Trimming shortened V by 7 bases and J by 7 bases, and 10 bases separated the two germline ends. The length of the CDR3 is 11 residues. Germline CDR1 and CDR2: MNHEY and SVGAGI. CDR3 nucleotides: TGTGCCAGCAACGTAGGGATTGAAGCTTTCTTT. This gives the protein CASNVGIEAFF.

The V call is TRBV5-5, the J call TRBJ2-7; D is undetermined. With 4 bases removed from V and 6 bases from J, the gap between germline ends came to 14 bases. CDR1 is SGHKS, CDR2 YYEKEE, per germline (reference sequence). The CDR3 is 13 amino acids. In DNA, the CDR3 is TGTGCCAGCAGCGCCCGGGTCCCCTGCGAGCAGTACTTC. Translating gives CASSARVPCEQYF.

Comments on this clonotype: At one end, the junction sequence differs from germline, possibly due to a read error. The chain links TRBV7-7 to TRBJ2-1; D is undetermined. This CDR3 comprises 13 residues. Germline V gene sequence: CDR1 SSHAT, CDR2 FNYEAQ (reference sequence). CDR3 amino acids: CASSPPSNNEQFF. Here the CDR3 DNA reads TGTGCTAGCAGCCCCCCTTCGAACAATGAGCAGTTCTTC. The full variable domain, rest sourced from reference TRBV7-7 and TRBJ2-1, is GAGVSQSPRYKVTKRGQDVTLRCDPISSHATLYWYQQALGQGPEFLTYFNYEAQPDKSGLPSDRFSAERPEGSISTLTIQRTEQRDSAMYRCASSPPSNNEQFFGPGTRLTVL.

There are many counts of this clonotype. V is TRBV7-2 and J is TRBJ2-1; 7 nucleotides agree with TRBD2. Trimming cost V 4 bases and J 4 bases; bases outside gene matches: 10. The CDR3 covers 16 residues. CDR1 is SGHTA and CDR2 is FQGNSA in the germline V gene. CDR3 coding DNA: TGTGCCAGCAGCTCGGGACTATTAAACGTATACAATGAGCAGTTCTTC. Translated: CASSSGLLNVYNEQFF.

This clonotype was counted at least ten times. The chain recombines TRBV11-2 with TRBJ2-7; D is possibly TRBD1 (6 bases). Looked up from germline, CDR1 is SGHAT and CDR2 is FQNNGV. Between the trimmed V and J ends, which lost 5 bases and 3 bases, there was a span of 20 bases. The CDR3 loop spans 16 amino acids. CDR3 nucleotides: TGTGCCAGCAGCCGAATGAGGGGGAGCCTTGTCTACGAGCAGTACTTC. This gives the protein CASSRMRGSLVYEQYF.

This clonotype has ten or more counts. The chain is built from TRBV7-2 and TRBJ2-3; 8 nucleotides align to TRBD2. J was trimmed by 1 base and V by 7 bases; bases with no gene match: 7. This CDR3 spans 15 amino acids. Germline CDR1 is SGHTA and CDR2 is FQGNSA. The chain's CDR3 is CASTSGGVGTDTQYF. CDR3 nucleotide sequence: TGTGCCAGCACCTCGGGGGGGGTGGGCACAGATACGCAGTATTTT.

The table lists this clonotype with many counts. The chain is built from TRBV5-1 and TRBJ2-1, with a tentative D call TRBD2 (6 bases). This CDR3 has 13 residues. V lost 5 bases to trimming and J lost 3 bases, with 9 bases between them. The germline V gene has CDR1 SGHRS and CDR2 YFSETQ. In DNA, the CDR3 is TGCGCCAGCAGACCGGGAGACTACAATGAGCAGTTCTTC. Translation: CASRPGDYNEQFF.

This clonotype was counted a few times. The rearrangement joins TRBV7-2 to TRBJ2-7; possibly TRBD1 or TRBD2 for D (5 bases each). The CDR3 covers 17 residues. The V and J ends lost 5 bases and 2 bases respectively, with 22 bases between them. Germline CDR1 SGHTA, CDR2 FQGNSA. Here the CDR3 DNA reads TGTGCCAGCAGCGTCCAAGGGCAGGGAGTTCTAGCCTACGAGCAGTACTTC. This sequence encodes CASSVQGQGVLAYEQYF.

This clonotype was recorded at least ten times. The V call is TRBV19, the J call TRBJ1-6; D remains unclear. Germline values: CDR1 LNHDA, CDR2 SQIVND (reference sequence). Trimming removed 4 bases at V and 8 bases at J, with 12 bases between. CDR3 length equals 14 residues. The DNA of the CDR3 is TGTGCCAGTAGTAAAATACAGCAGGATTCACCCCTCCACTTT. Protein product: CASSKIQQDSPLHF.

In this sample, this clonotype turned up many times. The rearrangement joins TRBV12-3 or TRBV12-4 to TRBJ2-2; 9 bases match TRBD1. With V trimmed by 8 bases and J by 4 bases, 8 bases remained unmatched. This CDR3 has 15 amino acids. The CDR3 reads CASEKGQGPTGELFF. Written as DNA, the CDR3 is TGTGCCAGCGAGAAAGGACAGGGGCCCACCGGGGAGCTGTTTTTT.

The V gene is TRBV5-4, the J gene TRBJ1-2, with D perhaps TRBD1 (6 bases). V lost 2 bases to trimming and J lost 2 bases, with 22 bases between them. The CDR3 has 18 residues. CDR1 is SGHNT, CDR2 YYREEE, per germline (reference sequence). This CDR3 reads CASSFAQVLIQGNYGYTF. CDR3 nucleotide sequence: TGTGCCAGCAGCTTCGCTCAGGTTCTTATTCAGGGGAACTATGGCTACACCTTC.

Of note for this clonotype: Given a much more abundant clone one base away, this may be a read error. The chain carries TRBV6-5 and TRBJ1-1, with D tentatively TRBD1 (6 bases). The CDR3 is 13 amino acids. V lost 3 bases and J lost 5, with 10 bases in between. In germline, CDR1 is MNHEY, CDR2 SVGAGI. CDR3 sequence reads: CASSYQGCTEAFF. In DNA, the CDR3 is TGTGCCAGCAGTTATCAGGGGTGTACTGAAGCTTTCTTT.

This clonotype was recorded many times. J is TRBJ1-1 and V is TRBV5-1; 10 bases agree with TRBD1. The CDR3 covers 14 residues. Trimming removed 9 bases from V and 6 bases from J; junction bases left unmatched: 11. Germline CDR1 and CDR2: SGHRS and YFSETQ. In nucleotides, the CDR3 is TGCGCCACCCGTCTTACGGGACAGGGGTCTGAAGCTTTCTTT. Its translation: CATRLTGQGSEAFF.

For this clonotype: Being one base from a much bigger clone, this may be a read error. The V call is TRBV5-1, the J call TRBJ2-7; TRBD1 agrees at 11 bases. V was pared by 4 bases and J by 4 bases, with 7 bases of the junction left unmatched. CDR1 and CDR2 (germline): SGHRS, YFSETQ. This CDR3 region has 15 residues. The chain's CDR3 is CASSIIGQGAYEQYF. The CDR3 DNA is TGCGCCAGCAGCATAATAGGACAGGGGGCTTACGAGCAGTACTTC. Supplemented by reference TRBV5-1 and TRBJ2-7, the full variable domain reads KAGVTQTPRYLIKTRGQQVTLSCSPISGHRSVSWYQQTPGQGLQFLFEYFSETQRNKGNFPGRFSGRQFSNSRSEMNVSTLELGDSALYLCASSIIGQGAYEQYFGPGTRLTVT.

This clonotype was counted at least ten times. The chain couples TRBV5-1 to TRBJ2-5, with D perhaps matching TRBD2 (5 bases). Germline CDR1 and CDR2: SGHRS and YFSETQ. V lost 0 bases, J lost 5 bases, and 17 bases lay in between. This CDR3 contains 16 residues. CDR3 amino acids: CASSLVFRGPEETQYF. The DNA for the CDR3 is TGCGCCAGCAGCTTGGTATTTCGGGGTCCGGAGGAGACCCAGTACTTC.

As for this clonotype: It may be a read error: a sequence one base away is much more abundant. The J gene is TRBJ2-3, the V gene TRBV10-3; D unresolved. Germline values: CDR1 ENHRY, CDR2 SYGVKD. Trimming removed 10 bases from V and 4 bases from J, with 6 bases in between. This CDR3 contains 10 residues. The CDR3 region is CATGADTQYF. DNA of the CDR3: TGTGCCACCGGCGCAGATACGCAGTATTTT.

This clonotype was seen repeatedly, ten times or more. The chain is built from TRBV20-1 and TRBJ2-7; D is unresolved. This CDR3 region has 15 residues. V was cut by 5 bases and J by 1 base, with 18 bases left in between. Germline V gene data show CDR1 as DFQATT and CDR2 as SNEGSKA (reference sequence). CDR3 residues: CSAPGTFVGSYEQYF. The CDR3 bases are TGCAGTGCTCCCGGAACCTTCGTCGGGTCCTACGAGCAGTACTTC.

This clonotype appeared a few times. J is TRBJ2-7 and V is TRBV7-9, with D perhaps being TRBD1 or TRBD2 (5 bases each). Germline values: CDR1 SEHNR, CDR2 FQNEAQ (reference sequence). The CDR3 consists of 15 residues. V lost 6 bases, J lost 2 bases, and 17 bases lay in between. The DNA for the CDR3 is TGTGCCAGCAGTTCCCCCGGTAGGGGAGCCTACGAGCAGTACTTC. Translating it yields CASSSPGRGAYEQYF.

This clonotype was found many times. This rearrangement joins TRBV7-9 to TRBJ2-7; D is possibly TRBD2 (8 bases). Trimming removed 4 bases from V and 6 bases from J, with 22 bases in between. The CDR3 is made up of 16 amino acids. Germline loops: CDR1 SEHNR, CDR2 FQNEAQ (reference sequence). The CDR3 loop reads CASSSLSGRGPGEQYF. CDR3 DNA sequence: TGTGCCAGCAGCTCCCTATCCGGGAGGGGGCCGGGCGAGCAGTACTTC.

This clonotype occurred many times. The V gene is TRBV6-2 or TRBV6-3, the J gene TRBJ1-3; no clear D. V was pared by 2 bases and J by 1 base, with 18 bases between. The CDR3 sequence is 18 residues long. The germline V gene encodes CDR1 MNHEY and CDR2 SVGEGT. CDR3: CASSYGIWAPFSGNTIYF. The DNA for the CDR3 is TGTGCCAGCAGTTACGGGATCTGGGCGCCCTTTTCTGGAAACACCATATATTTT.

This clonotype was observed at least ten times. This chain uses TRBV7-9 with TRBJ2-5, with D hard to call. CDR3 length: 13 residues. V was cut by 7 bases and J by 2 bases, with 11 bases left in between. The germline V gene encodes CDR1 SEHNR and CDR2 FQNEAQ (reference sequence). The CDR3 bases are TGTGCCAGCATGGAGCGTCTACAAGAGACCCAGTACTTC. The encoded protein is CASMERLQETQYF.